This T cell receptor (beta chain) is drawn from a study of long-term antiretroviral therapy in people with HIV. At the level of the study: The earliest samples came about a decade before the 2015 immediate-ART recommendation. Study-level findings and limits: In HIV, the repertoires covered a tighter span of CDR3 lengths than in controls. Clones that had undergone expansion before ART dominated the repertoire at all time points.

Investigators performed immunoSEQ version v3.0 at survey level. Sequencing was performed with immunoSEQ multiplex PCR; in TCRdb, only in-frame clones are kept and a portion is missing. Altogether 30,000 to 40,000 clones are present, roughly 85% being singletons, with the ten largest covering 3.5% to 5.5%. As to this clone: Its antigen is unknown.

The clonotype originates from a man younger than 30 with HIV. The sequenced sample was unsorted PBMCs, obtained 3.3 years after starting antiretroviral therapy.

The DNA of the CDR3 is TGTGCCAGCAGGCCCTCCCGGGCGGGAGATTGGGAGCAGTTCTTC. It yields the protein CASRPSRAGDWEQFF. The chain has TRBV6-8 and TRBJ2-1, with TRBD2 matching over 7 bases. This CDR3 comprises 15 residues. V gave up 6 bases and J gave up 10 bases; unmatched junction bases: 15. Per the germline V gene, CDR1 is MNHGY and CDR2 is SAAAGT.